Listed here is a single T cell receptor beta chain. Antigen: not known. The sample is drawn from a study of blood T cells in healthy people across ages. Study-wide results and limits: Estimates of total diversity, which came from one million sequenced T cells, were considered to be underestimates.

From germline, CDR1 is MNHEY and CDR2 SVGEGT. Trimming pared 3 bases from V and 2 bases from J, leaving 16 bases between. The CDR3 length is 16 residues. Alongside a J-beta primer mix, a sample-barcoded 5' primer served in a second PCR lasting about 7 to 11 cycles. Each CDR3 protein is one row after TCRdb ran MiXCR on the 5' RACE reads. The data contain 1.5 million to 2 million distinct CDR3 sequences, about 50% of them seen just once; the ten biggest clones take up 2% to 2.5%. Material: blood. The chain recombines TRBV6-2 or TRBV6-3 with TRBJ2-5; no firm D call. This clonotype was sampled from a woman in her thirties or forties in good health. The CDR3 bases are TGTGCCAGCAGTTATAGTGGTGGCGGACCACAAGAGACCCAGTACTTC. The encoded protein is CASSYSGGGPQETQYF.